This T cell receptor (beta chain) appears in the sequencing data of a study of blood T cells in healthy people across ages. At the level of the study: Template switching picked up about one barcoded beta molecule for each two T cells.

Through a sample-barcoded 5' primer and a J-beta primer mix, a second PCR was run for 7 to 11 cycles. TCRdb re-analysed the 5' RACE reads in MiXCR, keeping a single row per CDR3 protein. The data show some 1.1 million distinct CDR3 sequences, under 40% seen once. Germline V gene data show CDR1 as SGHRS and CDR2 as YFSETQ. The CDR3 runs to 16 residues. Germline trimming cut 6 bases from V and 2 bases from J; bases unmatched to any gene: 12. Per-sample PBMC isolation yielded at least 6 million cells. The sequence was obtained from a man aged 18 to 30 in good health. V usage is TRBV5-1 and J usage is TRBJ2-3; 7 bases are shared with TRBD2. Specimen: blood. CDR3 sequence: CASTLVGGQHTDTQYF. CDR3 nucleotide sequence: TGCGCCAGCACCTTAGTGGGAGGGCAACACACAGATACGCAGTATTTT.